Listed here are 9 T cell receptor beta chains from one sample, sequenced in a study of blood T cell repertoires in COVID-19. The repertoire was sequenced with immunoSEQ multiplex PCR; TCRdb's copy has only in-frame clones and lacks some. Counted here are over 200,000 clones, 65% to 90% occurring once; the ten biggest clones make up under 2.5%. The sample comprised peripheral blood. The receptors stem from a man between 40 and 49 years old who had recovered from COVID-19.

The V call is TRBV6-6, the J call TRBJ1-1; TRBD1 might be the D (5 bases). V lost 6 bases and J lost 9, with 11 bases in between. The CDR3 has 11 amino acids. Germline CDR1 and CDR2: MNHNY and SVGAGI (reference sequence). CDR3 nucleotide sequence: TGTGCCAGCAGGCAAGGGACTCAAGCTTTCTTT. It yields the protein CASRQGTQAFF.

The chain combines TRBV19 with TRBJ2-7; D is ambiguous. The CDR3 is 11 residues long. Germline CDR1 reads LNHDA; CDR2 reads SQIVND (reference sequence). V was clipped by 7 bases and J by 0 bases, with 4 bases between them. The CDR3: CASTSSYEQYF. CDR3 sequence (DNA): TGTGCCAGTACCAGCTCCTACGAGCAGTACTTC.

J is TRBJ2-7 and V is TRBV11-2; TRBD2 aligns across 9 bases. Germline CDR1 SGHAT, CDR2 FQNNGV. This CDR3 region has 16 residues. Trimming took 1 base from V and 1 from J; bases not matched to a gene: 5. CDR3 region: CASSLAAGGRSYEQYF. The DNA for the CDR3 is TGTGCCAGCAGCTTAGCAGCGGGGGGTAGGTCCTACGAGCAGTACTTC.

CDR3 region: CASRGTGGANLSYGYTF. CDR3 in DNA: TGTGCCAGCAGAGGGACAGGGGGCGCTAATTTATCCTACGGCTACACCTTC. This sequence joins TRBV2 and TRBJ1-2; 12 nucleotides agree with TRBD1. The CDR3 is 17 residues long. Germline assignment: CDR1 SNHLY and CDR2 FYNNEI. The trim removed 6 bases at V and 8 bases at J, leaving 16 bases unmatched.

Only one count was recorded for this clone. At the DNA level, this CDR3 is encoded by other sequences in the same sample as well. The chain links TRBV6-5 to TRBJ2-7, with D perhaps TRBD2 (5 bases). The CDR3 is made up of 14 amino acids. V lost 4 bases and J lost 0, with 10 bases in between. The germline CDR1 and CDR2 sequences are MNHEY and SVGAGI. In nucleotides, the CDR3 is TGTGCCAGCAGTTTCCAGCGGTCCTCCTACGAGCAGTACTTC. Translated, it gives CASSFQRSSYEQYF.

The V gene is TRBV11-3, the J gene TRBJ1-2, with TRBD1 matching 7 bases. CDR1 and CDR2 from the germline V gene are SGHNT and YENEEA. This CDR3 is 16 amino acids long. After removal of 3 bases from V and 0 bases from J, the junction contained 7 bases not matched to a gene. In nucleotides, the CDR3 is TGTGCCAGCAGCTTGGACAGGATAGGAGCTAACTATGGCTACACCTTC. The encoded protein is CASSLDRIGANYGYTF.

The chain recombines TRBV9 with TRBJ1-1; TRBD1 matches at 10 bases. The CDR3 totals 13 residues. The ends lost 3 bases at V and 10 bases at J; junction bases unmatched: 6. Germline values: CDR1 SGDLS, CDR2 YYNGEE. The chain's CDR3 is CASSGRTGGVAFF. DNA for the CDR3: TGTGCCAGCAGCGGAAGGACAGGGGGAGTAGCTTTCTTT.

A few counts support this clone. V and J are TRBV2 and TRBJ1-4; the match to TRBD1 covers 8 bases. The CDR3 runs to 15 residues. Trimming removed 2 bases from V and 7 bases from J; junction bases left unmatched: 6. Germline V CDR1 and CDR2: SNHLY, FYNNEI. CDR3 in DNA: TGTGCCAGCAGTGAACTACAGGGGGTTCCTGAAAAACTGTTTTTT. Amino acid sequence: CASSELQGVPEKLFF.

V and J are TRBV5-1 and TRBJ1-1, with 8 nucleotides matching TRBD1. The CDR3 length is 16 residues. The V segment lost 1 base and the J segment 4 bases; nucleotides outside the gene matches: 9. Germline CDR1 reads SGHRS; CDR2 reads YFSETQ. The CDR3 DNA is TGCGCCAGCAGCTTGCCCTCGGACAGGGTGGGCACTGAAGCTTTCTTT. It encodes CASSLPSDRVGTEAFF.